These 32 T cell receptor beta chains were sequenced from one sample in a study of blood T cells in healthy people across ages. The use of a sample-barcoded 5' primer and a J-beta primer mix characterized a second PCR of about 7 to 12 cycles. TCRdb re-called the 5' RACE reads with MiXCR, one entry per CDR3 protein. The sample has 700,000 or so distinct CDR3 sequences, 20% to 25% seen once. The sample was blood. These receptors all stem from a man between 65 and 85 years old in good health.

This clonotype was recorded a few times. The chain joins TRBV29-1 to TRBJ2-2, with 8 bases that match TRBD2. The junction had 12 bases not matched to a gene; V was cut back by 4 bases and J by 2 bases. CDR1 is SQVTM and CDR2 is ANQGSEA in the germline V gene. The CDR3 has 17 amino acids. CDR3: CSVGGSAGGINTGELFF. In nucleotides, the CDR3 is TGCAGCGTTGGTGGTAGCGCGGGAGGTATAAACACCGGGGAGCTGTTTTTT.

The rearrangement links TRBV20-1 to TRBJ2-3; either TRBD1 or TRBD2 may supply D (5 bases each). V was clipped by 3 bases and J by 3 bases, with 13 bases between them. CDR3 length: 14 residues. The germline CDR1 and CDR2 sequences are DFQATT and SNEGSKA (reference sequence). This chain's CDR3 is CSASVGPATDTQYF. As DNA, the CDR3 is TGCAGTGCTAGTGTGGGACCCGCGACAGATACGCAGTATTTT.

This clonotype was found a few times. The chain combines TRBV5-1 with TRBJ1-1, with D possibly being TRBD1 (6 bases). V was trimmed by 0 bases and J by 4 bases, leaving 13 bases between them. The germline CDR1 and CDR2 sequences are SGHRS and YFSETQ. The CDR3 runs to 15 residues. The CDR3 sequence: CASSLEYRAGTEAFF. CDR3 DNA: TGCGCCAGCAGCTTGGAATACAGGGCGGGCACTGAAGCTTTCTTT.

V usage is TRBV12-3 or TRBV12-4 and J usage is TRBJ1-4, with D maybe TRBD1 (5 bases). The V gene lost 6 bases and the J gene lost 8 bases, with 16 bases spanning the gap. This CDR3 has 14 amino acids. The CDR3 reads CASSRNGAGEKLFF. CDR3 nucleotides: TGTGCCAGCAGCCGTAACGGGGCTGGGGAAAAACTGTTTTTT.

The chain combines TRBV6-1 with TRBJ1-5; no clear D gene. Trimming pared 3 bases from V and 9 bases from J, leaving 9 bases between. Germline V gives CDR1 MNHNS, CDR2 SASEGT. The CDR3 runs to 12 residues. CDR3 bases: TGTGCCAGCAGTGAGCTTGGACGGCCCCAGCATTTT. Translation: CASSELGRPQHF.

This clonotype was detected a few times. This chain joins TRBV5-1 and TRBJ1-6; maybe TRBD1 (5 bases). The CDR3 is 14 amino acids. CDR1 and CDR2 from the germline V gene are SGHRS and YFSETQ. Trimming stripped 5 bases from V and 9 bases from J, with 15 bases between. CDR3 in DNA: TGCGCCAGCAGACGGGACCAGGGAAGTTCACCCCTCCACTTT. Its protein is CASRRDQGSSPLHF.

This clonotype turned up a few times. The gene calls are TRBV5-1 and TRBJ2-5, with TRBD2 matching over 8 bases. Germline CDR1 and CDR2: SGHRS and YFSETQ. The CDR3 sequence is 13 residues long. Unmatched junction bases numbered 4, after V lost 4 bases and J lost 5 bases. CDR3 in DNA: TGCGCCAGCAGCCGAAGCGGGAGCGAGACCCAGTACTTC. It is translated as CASSRSGSETQYF.

This clonotype was seen many times. The chain couples TRBV6-6 to TRBJ1-5; TRBD1 agrees at 11 bases. V was clipped by 6 bases and J by 6 bases; unmatched bases: 7. The CDR3 loop spans 15 amino acids. Per germline, CDR1 MNHNY and CDR2 SVGAGI (reference sequence). CDR3 in DNA: TGTGCCAGCAGCCTCGGACAGGGGGCTATTCAGCCCCAGCATTTT. Protein sequence: CASSLGQGAIQPQHF.

The rearrangement links TRBV5-1 to TRBJ2-5, with TRBD2 matching over 9 bases. This CDR3 has 16 residues. From germline, CDR1 is SGHRS and CDR2 YFSETQ. Trimming at V came to 3 bases and at J to 5 bases, leaving 11 bases not matched to a gene. CDR3 sequence reads: CASSSSLTSGLETQYF. In nucleotides, the CDR3 is TGCGCCAGCAGCTCGTCACTAACTAGCGGGTTGGAGACCCAGTACTTC.

The chain uses TRBV7-2 and TRBJ2-7; D call uncertain. The germline V gene has CDR1 SGHTA and CDR2 FQGNSA. The CDR3 has 14 amino acids. V was cut by 2 bases and J by 3 bases, with 11 bases left in between. The CDR3 spells CASSLSGSHYEQYF. The CDR3 bases are TGTGCCAGCAGCTTATCTGGCTCCCACTACGAGCAGTACTTC.

The gene calls are TRBV7-2 and TRBJ2-3; D gene ambiguous. V was cut by 5 bases and J by 4 bases, with 19 bases left in between. In germline, CDR1 is SGHTA, CDR2 FQGNSA. This CDR3 comprises 16 residues. The CDR3 nucleotides read TGTGCCAGCAGCCGTCAACCCCAGATAATACCAGATACGCAGTATTTT. It specifies CASSRQPQIIPDTQYF.

This clonotype was recorded only once. The rearrangement uses TRBV12-3 or TRBV12-4 and TRBJ2-7; 13 bases are a match to TRBD2. The DNA matches TRBJ2-1 better at its end, which makes the J call doubtful. CDR3 length: 15 amino acids. CDR3: CASTGLAGVPSQQFF. CDR3 DNA: TGTGCCAGCACTGGACTAGCGGGAGTTCCCAGTCAGCAGTTCTTC.

The V and J genes are TRBV6-2 or TRBV6-3 and TRBJ2-3; 7 nucleotides match TRBD2. There are 15 residues in the CDR3. V was clipped by 0 bases and J by 4 bases; unmatched bases: 4. Per germline, CDR1 MNHEY and CDR2 SVGEGT. The CDR3 nucleotides are TGTGCCAGCAGTTACTCGGCGGGAGAGGCAGATACGCAGTATTTT. It translates to CASSYSAGEADTQYF.

This clonotype was counted a few times. The V gene is TRBV5-1, the J gene TRBJ2-3, with 9 bases aligning to TRBD1. V trimming: 4 bases; J trimming: 3 bases; junction bases outside the gene matches: 6. The germline V gene has CDR1 SGHRS and CDR2 YFSETQ. This CDR3 comprises 15 residues. The CDR3 DNA sequence: TGCGCCAGCAGCAAGGGACAGGGTTTAACAGATACGCAGTATTTT. It specifies CASSKGQGLTDTQYF.

The gene calls are TRBV12-3 or TRBV12-4 and TRBJ1-2; D remains ambiguous. CDR3 length: 15 amino acids. Trimming took 0 bases from V and 5 from J, leaving 13 bases between them. CDR3 nucleotides: TGTGCCAGCAGTTTAGCGGGTGCTGGACCATATGGCTACACCTTC. Translating it yields CASSLAGAGPYGYTF.

This clonotype was observed a few times. The chain carries TRBV11-3 and TRBJ2-2, with D hard to call. V lost 5 bases and J lost 6, with 19 bases in between. From germline, CDR1 is SGHNT and CDR2 YENEEA. This CDR3 contains 16 residues. CDR3: CASSAIVYGIAGELFF. In nucleotides, the CDR3 is TGTGCCAGCAGCGCCATAGTGTATGGTATTGCCGGGGAGCTGTTTTTT.

The gene calls are TRBV19 and TRBJ1-2; D call uncertain. Germline V lookup: CDR1 LNHDA, CDR2 SQIVND (reference sequence). The V end was cut by 7 bases, the J end by 6 bases, with 9 bases between. This CDR3 comprises 11 residues. CDR3 region: CASTTMNGYTF. The CDR3 region has the DNA TGTGCCAGTACCACTATGAATGGCTACACCTTC.

The sample holds a few counts of this clonotype. The chain couples TRBV5-1 to TRBJ2-7; 8 nucleotides line up with TRBD2. V was clipped by 0 bases and J by 1 base; unmatched bases: 6. In germline, CDR1 is SGHRS, CDR2 YFSETQ. The CDR3 contains 16 residues. The CDR3: CASSLAGGGQSYEQYF. The CDR3 DNA follows: TGCGCCAGCAGCTTGGCGGGCGGGGGGCAATCCTACGAGCAGTACTTC.

Note on this clonotype: The junction shows a germline mismatch at one end, possibly a read error. This chain connects TRBV6-5 to TRBJ1-2; the D gene is possibly TRBD1 (5 bases). CDR3 length: 11 amino acids. Germline V CDR1 and CDR2: MNHEY, SVGAGI. The CDR3 DNA reads as TGTGCCAGCAGTTGGGGCTATAGCTACACCTTC. It yields the protein CASSWGYSYTF.

The chain employs TRBV18 and TRBJ1-6; D is ambiguous. The germline CDR1 and CDR2 sequences are KGHSH and LQKENI. Trimming removed 3 bases at V and 8 bases at J, with 11 bases between. The CDR3 has 14 amino acids. The CDR3 sequence is CASSPAPMDSPLHF. CDR3 DNA sequence: TGTGCCAGCTCACCGGCACCGATGGATTCACCCCTCCACTTT.

This chain links TRBV19 with TRBJ2-5; 7 nucleotides align to TRBD1. Germline CDR1 LNHDA, CDR2 SQIVND (reference sequence). V was pared by 5 bases and J by 3 bases, with 6 bases of the junction left unmatched. This CDR3 contains 14 residues. This CDR3 reads CASSPRGTEETQYF. The CDR3 nucleotides are TGTGCCAGTAGTCCCCGAGGGACAGAAGAGACCCAGTACTTC.

This chain uses TRBV18 with TRBJ2-5, with unresolved D. The tail of the sequence fits TRBJ2-1 better, so the J call may be wrong. The germline CDR1 and CDR2 sequences are KGHSH and LQKENI. The CDR3 length is 14 residues. The CDR3 here is CASSPLGNYNEQFF. The CDR3 region has the DNA TGTGCCAGCTCACCTCTGGGGAACTACAATGAGCAGTTCTTC.

This clonotype showed up just a few times. The chain is built from TRBV24-1 and TRBJ2-5; D unresolved. This CDR3 comprises 12 residues. Germline CDR1 is KGHDR and CDR2 is SFDVKD. With 4 bases removed from V and 5 bases from J, the gap between germline ends came to 7 bases. In nucleotides, the CDR3 is TGTGCCACCAGTGACCCCCGTGAGACCCAGTACTTC. The encoded protein is CATSDPRETQYF.

Points on this clonotype: One junction end does not reproduce the germline sequence, and a read error may be involved. The rearrangement uses TRBV12-3 or TRBV12-4 and TRBJ2-3; D perhaps matches TRBD1 (6 bases). This CDR3 comprises 14 residues. This CDR3 is CASSFTGSTDTEYF. Written as DNA, the CDR3 is TGTGCCAGCAGTTTTACAGGGAGCACAGATACGGAGTATTTT.

The gene calls are TRBV12-5 and TRBJ1-1, with D maybe TRBD1 (6 bases). The CDR3 is made up of 13 amino acids. In germline, CDR1 is LGHNT, CDR2 FRNRAP. V gave up 2 bases and J gave up 8 bases, with 12 bases separating them. Written as DNA, the CDR3 is TGTGCTAGTGGTTTGTTGGCCGACAGGGAAGCTTTCTTT. Translated, it gives CASGLLADREAFF.

This clonotype has at least ten counts. The J gene is TRBJ1-4, the V gene TRBV12-3 or TRBV12-4; D ambiguous. V was cut by 3 bases and J by 3 bases, with 8 bases left in between. The CDR3 consists of 14 residues. CDR3 DNA: TGTGCCAGCAGTTTGTCGGGGTCTAATGAAAAACTGTTTTTT. Its protein product is CASSLSGSNEKLFF.

CDR3 sequence: CASSLDASGYNEQFF. The CDR3 DNA sequence: TGTGCCAGCAGCCTAGACGCTAGCGGATACAATGAGCAGTTCTTC. This chain joins TRBV7-2 and TRBJ2-5; 7 nucleotides line up with TRBD2. The closer fit of TRBJ2-1 to the DNA end suggests the J call may be wrong. Germline lookup yields CDR1 SGHTA and CDR2 FQGNSA. The CDR3 sequence is 15 residues long.

This clonotype was seen once. V gene TRBV21-1 combines with J gene TRBJ2-3; the D call TRBD1 from the table was never checked on the DNA. TRBV21-1 is deemed a pseudogene. This CDR3 is built from 17 residues. The CDR3 loop reads CASTNTFDRDCTDTQYF. The DNA for the CDR3 is TGTGCCAGCACTAACACCTTTGACAGGGATTGTACAGATACGCAGTATTTT.

This clonotype was observed a handful of times. The chain couples TRBV28 to TRBJ1-1, with TRBD1 matching 7 bases. There are 15 residues in the CDR3. The junction had 12 bases not matched to a gene; V was cut back by 7 bases and J by 4 bases. The V gene's germline CDR1 is MDHEN and CDR2 SYDVKM. DNA for the CDR3: TGTGCCAGCATCACTAAAGGGGCAGGGGGCACTGAAGCTTTCTTT. Translating gives CASITKGAGGTEAFF.

The sample holds a few counts of this clonotype. The chain carries TRBV29-1 and TRBJ2-1, with D possibly matching TRBD2 (7 bases). Germline CDR1 reads SQVTM; CDR2 reads ANQGSEA. The CDR3 is made up of 11 amino acids. V lost 6 bases and J lost 9, with 12 bases in between. The CDR3 protein is CSVEGGSEQFF. The CDR3, as DNA: TGCAGCGTGGAGGGGGGGAGTGAGCAGTTCTTC.

The chain uses TRBV20-1 and TRBJ1-6, with D possibly TRBD1 on 6 matching bases. Trimming removed 5 bases from V and 5 bases from J, with 16 bases in between. Germline CDR1 is DFQATT and CDR2 is SNEGSKA (reference sequence). The CDR3 has 15 residues. The CDR3 region has the DNA TGCAGTGCTGGCTTGCCGGGACAAAATAATTCACCCCTCCACTTT. Translating it yields CSAGLPGQNNSPLHF.

CDR3 in amino acids: CSARRPGTGIYNEQFF. In nucleotides, the CDR3 is TGCAGTGCTAGACGCCCCGGGACAGGGATCTACAATGAGCAGTTCTTC. V usage is TRBV20-1 and J usage is TRBJ2-1, with 9 bases lining up with TRBD1. The CDR3 covers 16 residues. With V trimmed by 2 bases and J by 3 bases, 8 bases remained unmatched. The germline CDR1 and CDR2 sequences are DFQATT and SNEGSKA (reference sequence).